Below are 7 T cell receptor beta chains sequenced from a single sample in a study of shared clonotypes between healthy human individuals. Using immunoSEQ multiplex PCR, the repertoire was profiled, and TCRdb retains in-frame clones only, with some absent. The table has around 1.9 million clones, more than 85% seen once. Naive CD8 isolation took CD45RO-negative cells positively selected for CCR7 and excluded terminally differentiated effector memory CD45RA+ cells. The sequencing input was naive CD8+ T cells from PBMCs. These receptors all come from a man younger than 35 in good health. Some clones in this sample may be carry-over from other donors' samples.

J is TRBJ2-7 and V is TRBV4-2; D may correspond to TRBD1 or TRBD2 (5 bases each). Per germline, CDR1 LGHNA and CDR2 YNFKEQ. The CDR3 extends over 15 amino acids. Between the trimmed V and J ends, which lost 0 bases and 5 bases, there was a span of 14 bases. The DNA of the CDR3 is TGTGCCAGCAGCCAAGATACGCCAAGAGGGGACGAGCAGTACTTC. Residues: CASSQDTPRGDEQYF.

The rearrangement uses TRBV6-5 and TRBJ2-3; D remains unclear. Germline loops: CDR1 MNHEY, CDR2 SVGAGI. This CDR3 has 14 amino acids. V dropped 2 bases and J dropped 4 bases, with 10 bases sitting between them. CDR3 protein: CASSYRRSPDTQYF. The CDR3 DNA reads TGTGCCAGCAGTTACCGACGCAGCCCAGATACGCAGTATTTT.

This clone has a single count. The identical CDR3 is also encoded by other nucleotide sequences in the sample. This sequence joins TRBV19 and TRBJ2-7; TRBD1 might be the D (5 bases). There are 15 residues in the CDR3. Between the trimmed V and J ends, which lost 2 bases and 0 bases, there was a span of 11 bases. Germline V lookup: CDR1 LNHDA, CDR2 SQIVND (reference sequence). CDR3 residues: CASSISPGISYEQYF. The DNA of the CDR3 is TGTGCCAGTAGTATATCGCCAGGGATCTCCTACGAGCAGTACTTC.

The chain combines TRBV5-1 with TRBJ2-6; D is ambiguous. This CDR3 comprises 15 residues. Germline CDR1 reads SGHRS; CDR2 reads YFSETQ. V lost 4 bases and J 0 bases, leaving 8 bases between the germline ends. The CDR3: CASSLRFSGANVLTF. CDR3 bases: TGCGCCAGCAGCCTTAGATTCTCTGGGGCCAACGTCCTGACTTTC.

V is TRBV5-1 and J is TRBJ2-4; either TRBD1 or TRBD2 may fit D (5 bases each). V lost 10 bases and J lost 2, with 13 bases in between. The CDR3 is 13 amino acids. The germline CDR1 and CDR2 sequences are SGHRS and YFSETQ. The CDR3 sequence: CASPEGTKNIQYF. In nucleotides, the CDR3 is TGCGCCTCCCCCGAGGGGACCAAAAACATTCAGTACTTC.

In the case of this clone: This same CDR3 is encoded by further DNA sequences in the sample. The genes are TRBV27 and TRBJ2-7; TRBD2 matches at 8 bases. Germline CDR1 MNHEY, CDR2 SMNVEV (reference sequence). This CDR3 comprises 15 residues. With 0 bases clipped from V and 2 bases from J, the junction kept 3 bases outside the gene matches. The CDR3 DNA is TGTGCCAGCAGTTTATCAGCGGGAGCTCCCTACGAGCAGTACTTC. Protein product: CASSLSAGAPYEQYF.

This rearrangement joins TRBV30 to TRBJ2-5; tentative D call: TRBD1 (6 bases). This CDR3 spans 13 amino acids. From germline, CDR1 is GTSNPN and CDR2 SVGIG (reference sequence). Trimming stripped 0 bases from V and 11 bases from J, with 16 bases between. CDR3 DNA: TGTGCCTGGAGTGTTACACAGGGCGGAGAGCAGTACTTC. This encodes CAWSVTQGGEQYF. Using reference TRBV30 and TRBJ2-5 for the parts outside the CDR3, the full variable domain is SQTIHQWPATLVQPVGSPLSLECTVEGTSNPNLYWYRQAAGRGLQLLFYSVGIGQISSEVPQNLSASRPQDRQFILSSKKLLLSDSGFYLCAWSVTQGGEQYFGPGTRLLVL.